Listed below are T cell receptor beta chains from one sample, sequenced in a study of beta chain features in type 1 diabetes. Sequencing used immunoSEQ multiplex PCR; TCRdb keeps in-frame clones, though not all of them. The sample yields 85,000 to 110,000 clones, over 25% seen once. Sequencing was done on a sample of central memory CD4+ T cells from blood. These TCRs come from a woman aged 18-29 years with type 1 diabetes. Both conserved end residues are part of each CDR3. Fields, in order: J gene, D gene, V gene, clone size, CDR3 protein, CDR3 DNA. A D gene is named only where the DNA matches it firmly. The size of a clone is reported for some rows only, either as once, few or many, or as a class for expanded clones.

TRBJ2-7	.	TRBV7-2	.	CASSSEGAGSYEQYF	TGTGCCAGCAGCTCGGAGGGGGCGGGCTCCTACGAGCAGTACTTC
TRBJ2-5	TRBD1	TRBV9	.	CASSVEQGAGETQYF	TGTGCCAGCAGCGTGGAACAGGGGGCTGGAGAGACCCAGTACTTC
TRBJ1-2	TRBD1	TRBV6-5	.	CASSYGQGTSGYTF	TGTGCCAGCAGTTACGGACAGGGGACGAGTGGCTACACCTTC
TRBJ1-4	TRBD1	TRBV27	few	CASSLLPPGQSATNEKLFF	TGTGCCAGCAGTTTACTGCCCCCGGGACAGTCTGCAACTAATGAAAAACTGTTTTTT
TRBJ2-1	TRBD2	TRBV9	.	CASSVGSGTSGNYNEQFF	TGTGCCAGCAGCGTAGGATCAGGGACTAGCGGCAACTACAATGAGCAGTTCTTC
TRBJ2-4	TRBD1	TRBV16	.	CASSQSRTGNIQYF	TGTGCCAGCAGCCAATCACGGACAGGGAACATTCAGTACTTC
TRBJ2-1	TRBD2	TRBV13	few	CASSLGATSGIVNEQFF	TGTGCCAGCAGCTTAGGGGCTACTAGCGGGATAGTCAATGAGCAGTTCTTC
TRBJ2-3	TRBD1	TRBV4-3	.	CASSQRQGIDTQYF	TGCGCCAGCAGCCAACGACAGGGGATAGATACGCAGTATTTT
TRBJ1-4	TRBD1	TRBV5-1	.	CASSFGQGAEKLFF	TGCGCCAGCAGCTTCGGACAGGGGGCTGAAAAACTGTTTTTT
TRBJ2-5	TRBD1	TRBV11-2	.	CASSRSTGGYETQYF	TGTGCCAGCAGCCGGTCAACAGGGGGCTACGAGACCCAGTACTTC
TRBJ2-3	.	TRBV5-5	.	CASSLMSGPDTQYF	TGTGCCAGCAGCTTGATGTCAGGCCCAGATACGCAGTATTTT
TRBJ2-3	TRBD2	TRBV23-1	.	CARRLAGQDTQYF	TGCGCCAGACGGCTAGCGGGACAAGATACGCAGTATTTT
TRBJ1-5	TRBD1	TRBV7-2	.	CASSLLGQGGGQPQHF	TGTGCCAGCAGCTTATTGGGACAGGGCGGGGGTCAGCCCCAGCATTTT
TRBJ2-7	.	TRBV6-5	.	CASSYTLGAVYEQYF	TGTGCCAGCAGTTATACTCTAGGAGCGGTCTACGAGCAGTACTTC
TRBJ1-1	.	TRBV2	few	CASSPYRAGGTEAFF	TGTGCCAGCAGTCCATACAGGGCGGGGGGCACTGAAGCTTTCTTT